Reported below is one T cell receptor beta chain. Its target antigen remains unknown. Per-base qualities were not stored, and no clone one base away is much larger. The library relied on the immunoSEQ multiplex PCR assay. A two-step, amplification bias-controlled multiplex PCR was used by Adaptive Biotechnology to amplify CDR3 regions from genomic DNA. In the first PCR, primers covered every V and J gene segment, and in the second PCR, barcodes and Illumina adapters were added. CDR3 libraries were sequenced using an Illumina instrument. On the study's bioinformatics: The analysis drew on both the pipelines supplied by the vendor and custom analysis of the raw data in R/Bioconductor running R version 3.3.0. Clonality, which ranges from 0 to 1, was calculated as the inverse of the normalised Shannon entropy across all productive clones. High-frequency clones were defined as the share of the repertoire occupied by the top 100 clones, with only clones passing a 95% confidence test being retained. The Simpson index measured repertoire diversity, and the Morisita-Horn index measured overlap between samples. Held by TCRdb, this immuneACCESS table contains in-frame sequences only and omits some clones. Under half of the omission traces to an unresolved V gene where checked; the cause of the rest is unknown. The DNA gave D and trimming, while V, J and clone size come from that table. This sample lists over 7,000 clones; 72% were detected once. Clones ranked in the top ten supply 40% to 45% of the sample.

The sample comes from a study of T cell repertoires in ileal Crohn's disease (dated by TCRdb to the late 2010s). Study-level background: At the time of surgery, roughly 40% of patients were active smokers, and the median duration of disease was seven to eight years. The study was conducted in parallel with a multicentre cohort built to find predictors of early endoscopic recurrence after ileocolonic resection. For commercial TCRB immunosequencing, about 0.45 micrograms of biopsy DNA were submitted for each sample. Endoscopic postoperative recurrence was defined as a Rutgeerts score above i0. Every patient underwent surgery because of a complication, which was stricturing disease in about 60% and penetrating disease in 39%. A prospective multicentre cohort supplied the 55 to 65 Crohn's disease patients whose TCR repertoires were analysed. Roughly half of the patients were given postoperative therapy, with about 18 on anti-TNF agents and approximately ten on thiopurines. A total of roughly 150 mucosal samples from approximately 57 patients were sequenced, collected from several sites on the surgical specimen as well as at postoperative endoscopy. MI samples were biopsies from the proximal margin of the surgical specimen.

Sequences SGHTA (CDR1) and FQGNSA (CDR2) are obtained from the germline V gene. The CDR3 goes from the cysteine to the phenylalanine over 15 residues. Only the CDR3 portion is preserved as DNA: 45 bases, with reading frame beginning at the first base. The germline ends are 12 bases apart after V is trimmed by 2 bases and J by 5 bases. Study-level results and caveats: Mucosal CD4 and CD8 T cells were sorted and sequenced only in a subgroup of patients, the size of which was not stated. A significantly higher proportion of clonal expansions was observed in active smokers at surgery than in non-smokers (roughly 24% vs 19%, p=0.02). Endoscopic recurrence was found to be associated with higher high-frequency clone percentages at surgery, and recurrence was observed in all patients with clonality above 26.8% (18/57). Compared with CD4 T cells, sorted CD8 T cells contained more high-frequency clones, which suggests that the mucosal expansions were mostly CD8.

What this sample's time point label stands for: proximal margin of the surgical specimen (macroscopically non-inflamed). Adults with ileal or ileocolonic Crohn's disease and an indication for ileocolonic resection were eligible for inclusion. Whole ileal mucosal biopsies were kept frozen at -80 degrees C prior to DNA extraction. Genomic DNA was isolated from frozen whole biopsies using a TRizol-based method, and the DNA was quantified with a NanoDrop 2000 spectrophotometer. The sequenced material came from ileal tissue. This TCR was sampled from an adult with Crohn's disease. The sequence links TRBV7-2 to TRBJ1-4; possibly the D gene is TRBD1, per 6 matching bases. The CDR3 is CASSLSQGGNEKLFF. The nucleotides are TGTGCCAGCAGCTTATCACAGGGAGGGAATGAAAAACTGTTTTTT.